This record covers a single T cell receptor (beta chain). This sample is drawn from a study of patients and donors after allogeneic stem cell transplantation. This CDR3 is 16 amino acids long. CDR1 and CDR2 from the germline V gene are MGHRA and YSYEKL. V was pared by 7 bases and J by 2 bases, with 12 bases of the junction left unmatched. TCRdb passed the RT-PCR reads through MiXCR, listing each CDR3 protein once. The sample lists roughly 940,000 distinct CDR3 sequences, more than 15% occurring once. The chain carries TRBV4-1 and TRBJ1-2; 8 nucleotides agree with TRBD1. This clonotype was sampled from a human donor who was either an allogeneic HSCT recipient or a stem cell or donor lymphocyte infusion donor (not recorded which). It is not recorded whose cells these are; they may come from a transplant donor. The source material was blood, either unsorted or a sorted T cell fraction (not recorded which). The CDR3 DNA reads TGCGCCAGCACCCCCACCCCGGGACAGGAAAACTATGGCTACACCTTC. Its protein is CASTPTPGQENYGYTF.